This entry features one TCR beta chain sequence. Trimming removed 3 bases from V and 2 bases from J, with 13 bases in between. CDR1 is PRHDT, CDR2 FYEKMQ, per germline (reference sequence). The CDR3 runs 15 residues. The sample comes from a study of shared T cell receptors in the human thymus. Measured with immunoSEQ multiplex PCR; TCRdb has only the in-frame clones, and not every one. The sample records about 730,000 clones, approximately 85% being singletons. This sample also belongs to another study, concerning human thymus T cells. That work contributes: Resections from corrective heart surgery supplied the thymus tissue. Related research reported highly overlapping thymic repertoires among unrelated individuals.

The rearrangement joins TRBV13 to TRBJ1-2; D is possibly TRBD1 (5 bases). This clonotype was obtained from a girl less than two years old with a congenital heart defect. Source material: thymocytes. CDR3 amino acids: CASSLGTGVNYGYTF. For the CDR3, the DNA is TGTGCCAGCAGCTTGGGTACAGGAGTCAACTATGGCTACACCTTC.